This note documents a single TCR beta chain sequence. The antigen is undetermined. This sample includes further DNA sequences coding for the same CDR3. The source of the sample is a study of shared clonotypes between healthy human individuals. Study results and caveats: Specimens sampled were limited to blood, with tissue repertoires likely differing. Shared across a few donors were around 5% of the naive CD4 clonotypes.

The germline V gene encodes CDR1 SQVTM and CDR2 ANQGSEA. V was shortened by 4 bases and J by 2 bases, with 6 bases between the two germline ends. The CDR3 covers 11 residues. Original methodology: Junction-only sequences without quality scores were provided by ImmunoSEQ, so filtering was different. Clones were sequenced by immunoSEQ multiplex PCR, and TCRdb holds only the in-frame ones, with some missing. The V and J calls and clone size come from that table; D and trimming were worked out from the DNA. The sample holds about 2,100,000 clones, 90% to 95% seen once. CD45RO-negative, CCR7-positively selected cells formed the naive CD8 fraction, excluding terminally differentiated effector memory CD45RA+ cells. Only Caucasian adults living in Nashville, Tennessee served as donors.

Input material: naive CD8+ T cells from PBMCs. This clonotype originated in a man younger than 30 in good health. Some clones in this sample may be carry-over from other donors' samples. This sequence joins TRBV29-1 and TRBJ2-7; D uncertain. The CDR3 DNA follows: TGCAGCGTTGTGGACCCCTACGAGCAGTACTTC. Its translation is CSVVDPYEQYF.